This T cell receptor beta chain was recorded in a study of cytomegalovirus exposure and HLA in healthy donors. The PCR had 60 Vbeta and 13 Jbeta primers. Assay: immunoSEQ multiplex PCR; the TCRdb copy retains only in-frame clones and omits some. This sample has 100,000 to 150,000 clones, with roughly 74% found just once. In germline, CDR1 is MDHEN, CDR2 SYDVKM. V shed 4 bases, J shed 12 bases, and the junction held 4 bases outside the gene matches. The CDR3 sequence is 12 residues long. Sequenced material: PBMCs. This receptor was obtained from a man aged 40-50 years in good health and CMV-seronegative. The J gene is TRBJ2-7, the V gene TRBV28, with TRBD1 identical over 12 bases. The CDR3 bases are TGTGCCAGCAGTTGGGACAGGGGGCGCCCGTACTTC. It yields the protein CASSWDRGRPYF.